This T cell receptor beta chain came from a study of shared clonotypes between healthy human individuals. In this sample, this clone turned up a few times. Clones were read by immunoSEQ multiplex PCR, and TCRdb kept only the in-frame ones, dropping some. The sample yields about 2,100,000 clones, about 92% seen once. As defined, naive CD8 cells were CD45RO-negative and positively selected for CCR7, with terminally differentiated effector memory CD45RA+ cells excluded. The origin of this receptor is a man between 18 and 29 years old in good health. Some clones in this sample may be carry-over from other donors' samples. The sample was naive CD8+ T cells from PBMCs.

CDR3 in amino acids: CSVQDNLNTEAFF. In nucleotides, the CDR3 is TGCAGCGTCCAGGACAATTTGAACACTGAAGCTTTCTTT. The chain links TRBV29-1 to TRBJ1-1; a weak D match, TRBD1 (5 bases). The CDR3 loop spans 13 amino acids. Germline values: CDR1 SQVTM, CDR2 ANQGSEA. V lost 6 bases, J lost 0 bases, and 11 bases lay in between.